Listed here is a single T cell receptor (beta chain). Its antigen is not known. This sample was included in a study of shared clonotypes between healthy human individuals. Study-level results: Clonotype sharing across donors was expected to vary with sequencing depth. Across a handful of donors, naive CD4 shared roughly 5%, naive CD8 under 4%, memory CD4 2.3%, memory CD8 0.4% to 0.5%.

The CDR3 contains 14 residues. The germline V and J ends were trimmed by 3 bases and 4 bases, with 12 bases remaining between them. The V gene's germline CDR1 is MDHEN and CDR2 SYDVKM. Over several immunoSEQ plates, each subset's genomic DNA was distributed in even portions. Assay used: immunoSEQ multiplex PCR; TCRdb lists only in-frame clones, some missing. The data show fewer than 1 million clones, 90% to 97% seen once. It was CD45RO-negative cells, positively selected for CCR7, that made up naive CD8 cells, with terminally differentiated effector memory CD45RA+ cells excluded. The origin of this receptor is a man younger than 45 in good health. This chain links TRBV28 with TRBJ1-1; tentative D call: TRBD1 (5 bases). The sequencing sample was made of naive CD8+ T cells sorted from blood. CDR3 DNA: TGTGCCAGCAGTTTCCTTCAGGGTTTCACTGAAGCTTTCTTT. As protein: CASSFLQGFTEAFF.